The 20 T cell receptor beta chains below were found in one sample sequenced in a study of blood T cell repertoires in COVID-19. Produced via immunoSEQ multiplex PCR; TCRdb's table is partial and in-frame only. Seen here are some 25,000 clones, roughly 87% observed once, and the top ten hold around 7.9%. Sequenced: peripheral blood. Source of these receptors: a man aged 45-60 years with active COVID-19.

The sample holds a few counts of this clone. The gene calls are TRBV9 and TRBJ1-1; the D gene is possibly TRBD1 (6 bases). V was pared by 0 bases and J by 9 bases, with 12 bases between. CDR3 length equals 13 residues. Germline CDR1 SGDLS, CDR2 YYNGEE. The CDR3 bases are TGTGCCAGCAGCGTAGGGTTCCGGGACAAAGCTTTCTTT. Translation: CASSVGFRDKAFF.

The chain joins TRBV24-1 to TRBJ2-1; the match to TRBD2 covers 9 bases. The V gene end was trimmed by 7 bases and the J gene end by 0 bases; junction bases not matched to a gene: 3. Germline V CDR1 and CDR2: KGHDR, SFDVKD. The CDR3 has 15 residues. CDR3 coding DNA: TGTGCCACCAGACCGACTAGCGGCTCCTACAATGAGCAGTTCTTC. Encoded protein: CATRPTSGSYNEQFF.

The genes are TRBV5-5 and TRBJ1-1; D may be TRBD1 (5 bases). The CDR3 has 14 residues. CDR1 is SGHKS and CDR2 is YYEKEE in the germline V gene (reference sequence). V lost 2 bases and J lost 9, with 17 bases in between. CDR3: CASSFVGAGGQAFF. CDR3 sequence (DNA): TGTGCCAGCAGCTTCGTTGGGGCGGGGGGACAAGCTTTCTTT.

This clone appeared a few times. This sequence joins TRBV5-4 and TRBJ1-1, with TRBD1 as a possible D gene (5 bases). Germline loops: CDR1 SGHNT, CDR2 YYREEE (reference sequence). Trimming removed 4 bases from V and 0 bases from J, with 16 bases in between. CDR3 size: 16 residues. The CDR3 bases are TGTGCCAGCAGCCCTGAGACAGCACCCTTGAACACTGAAGCTTTCTTT. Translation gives CASSPETAPLNTEAFF.

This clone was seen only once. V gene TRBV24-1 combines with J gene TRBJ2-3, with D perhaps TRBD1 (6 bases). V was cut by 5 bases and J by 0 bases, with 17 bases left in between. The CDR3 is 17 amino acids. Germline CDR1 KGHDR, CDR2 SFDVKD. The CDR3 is CATSGMTDSSSTDTQYF. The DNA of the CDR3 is TGTGCCACCAGTGGTATGACGGACAGTTCTAGCACAGATACGCAGTATTTT.

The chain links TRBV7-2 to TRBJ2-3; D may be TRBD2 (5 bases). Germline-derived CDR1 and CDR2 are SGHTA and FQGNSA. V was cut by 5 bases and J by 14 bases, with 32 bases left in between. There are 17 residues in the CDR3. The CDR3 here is CASSRTFLRETQMKRYF. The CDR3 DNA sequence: TGTGCCAGCAGCCGTACATTTTTGAGGGAGACACAGATGAAACGGTATTTT.

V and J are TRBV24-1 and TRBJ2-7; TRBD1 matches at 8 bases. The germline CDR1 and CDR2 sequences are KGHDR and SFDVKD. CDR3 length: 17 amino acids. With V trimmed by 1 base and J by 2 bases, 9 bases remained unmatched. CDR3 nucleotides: TGTGCCACCAGTGATTTCGGGCAGGGGGCTGCCCCCTACGAGCAGTACGTC. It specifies CATSDFGQGAAPYEQYV.

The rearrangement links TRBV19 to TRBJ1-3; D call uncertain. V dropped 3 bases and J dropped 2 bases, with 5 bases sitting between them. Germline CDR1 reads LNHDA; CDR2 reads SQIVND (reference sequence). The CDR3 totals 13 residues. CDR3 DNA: TGTGCCAGTAGTATTGGCCCTGGAAACACCATATATTTT. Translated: CASSIGPGNTIYF.

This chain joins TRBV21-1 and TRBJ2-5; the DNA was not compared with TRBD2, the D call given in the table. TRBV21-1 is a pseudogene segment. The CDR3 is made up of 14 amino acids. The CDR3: CASPGRGRQETQYF. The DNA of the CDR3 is TGTGCCAGCCCCGGGAGGGGGCGGCAAGAGACCCAGTACTTC.

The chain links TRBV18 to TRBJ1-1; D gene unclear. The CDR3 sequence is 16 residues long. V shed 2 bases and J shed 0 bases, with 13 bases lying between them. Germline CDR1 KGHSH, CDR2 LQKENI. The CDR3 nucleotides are TGTGCCAGCTCACCAGAGTCGTCGAATATGAACACTGAAGCTTTCTTT. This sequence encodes CASSPESSNMNTEAFF. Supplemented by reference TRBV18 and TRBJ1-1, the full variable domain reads NAGVMQNPRHLVRRRGQEARLRCSPMKGHSHVYWYRQLPEEGLKFMVYLQKENIIDESGMPKERFSAEFPKEGPSILRIQQVVRGDSAAYFCASSPESSNMNTEAFFGQGTRLTVV.

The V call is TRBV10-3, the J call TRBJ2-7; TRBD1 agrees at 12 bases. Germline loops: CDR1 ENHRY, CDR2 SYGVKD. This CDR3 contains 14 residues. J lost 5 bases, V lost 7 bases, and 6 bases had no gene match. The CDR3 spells CAITPGQGANEQYF. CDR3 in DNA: TGTGCCATCACCCCGGGACAGGGGGCCAACGAGCAGTACTTC.

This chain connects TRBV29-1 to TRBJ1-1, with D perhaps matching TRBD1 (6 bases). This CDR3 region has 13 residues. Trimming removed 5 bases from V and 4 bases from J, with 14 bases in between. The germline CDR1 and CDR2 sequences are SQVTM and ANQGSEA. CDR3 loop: CSVSKGGGTEAFF. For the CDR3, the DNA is TGCAGCGTTTCAAAGGGGGGGGGCACTGAAGCTTTCTTT.

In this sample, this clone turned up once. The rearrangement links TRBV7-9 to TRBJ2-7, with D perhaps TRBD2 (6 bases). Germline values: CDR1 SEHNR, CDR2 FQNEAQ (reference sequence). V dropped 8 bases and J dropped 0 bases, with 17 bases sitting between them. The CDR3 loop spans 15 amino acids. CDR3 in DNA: TGTGCCAGCCTTCCGGGGGAGTTTATCTCCTACGAGCAGTACTTC. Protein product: CASLPGEFISYEQYF.

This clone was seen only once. CDR3 nucleotide sequence: TGTGCCAGCAGTTTACGCGGGGTGTGGGAGACCCAGTACTTC. Its translation is CASSLRGVWETQYF. The genes are TRBV27 and TRBJ2-5; TRBD2 is a possible D gene (6 bases). Germline CDR1 is MNHEY and CDR2 is SMNVEV (reference sequence). There are 14 residues in the CDR3. V lost 2 bases to trimming and J lost 5 bases, with 12 bases between them.

For the CDR3, the DNA is TGTGCCAGCAGCCTGTTATTGGAGCTGAACACCGGGGAGCTGTTTTTT. Translated, it gives CASSLLLELNTGELFF. The chain joins TRBV28 to TRBJ2-2; D unclear. This CDR3 has 16 amino acids. V lost 6 bases to trimming and J lost 1 base, with 15 bases between them. Germline V gene lookup returns CDR1 MDHEN and CDR2 SYDVKM. The whole variable domain, filled in from reference TRBV28 and TRBJ2-2, reads DVKVTQSSRYLVKRTGEKVFLECVQDMDHENMFWYRQDPGLGLRLIYFSYDVKMKEKGDIPEGYSVSREKKERFSLILESASTNQTSMYLCASSLLLELNTGELFFGEGSRLTVL.

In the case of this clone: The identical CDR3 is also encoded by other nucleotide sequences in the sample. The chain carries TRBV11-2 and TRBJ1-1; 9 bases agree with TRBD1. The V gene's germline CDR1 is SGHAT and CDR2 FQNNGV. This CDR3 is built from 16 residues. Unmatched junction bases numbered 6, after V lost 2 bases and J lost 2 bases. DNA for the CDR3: TGTGCCAGCAGCTTACTCCAAACAGGGGGCAACACTGAAGCTTTCTTT. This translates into CASSLLQTGGNTEAFF.

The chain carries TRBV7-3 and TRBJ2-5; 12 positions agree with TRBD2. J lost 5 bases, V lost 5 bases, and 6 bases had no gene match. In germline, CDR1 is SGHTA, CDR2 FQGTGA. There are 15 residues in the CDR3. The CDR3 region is CASSKGTSGGETQYF. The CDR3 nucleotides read TGTGCCAGCAGCAAAGGAACTAGCGGGGGGGAGACCCAGTACTTC. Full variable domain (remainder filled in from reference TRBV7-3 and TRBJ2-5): GAGVSQTPSNKVTEKGKYVELRCDPISGHTALYWYRQSLGQGPEFLIYFQGTGAADDSGLPNDRFFAVRPEGSVSTLKIQRTERGDSAVYLCASSKGTSGGETQYFGPGTRLLVL.

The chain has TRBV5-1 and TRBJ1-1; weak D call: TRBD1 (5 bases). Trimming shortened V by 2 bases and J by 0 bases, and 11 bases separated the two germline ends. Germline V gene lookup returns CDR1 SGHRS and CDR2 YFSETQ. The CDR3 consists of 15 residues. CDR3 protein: CASSFSRGMNTEAFF. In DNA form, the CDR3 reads TGCGCCAGCAGCTTCTCCCGGGGGATGAACACTGAAGCTTTCTTT.

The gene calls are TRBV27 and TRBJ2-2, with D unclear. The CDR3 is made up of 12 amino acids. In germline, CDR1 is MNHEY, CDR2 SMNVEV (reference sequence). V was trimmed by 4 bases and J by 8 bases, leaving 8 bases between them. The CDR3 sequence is CASSSPVGELFF. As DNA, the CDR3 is TGTGCCAGCAGTTCCCCCGTGGGGGAGCTGTTTTTT.

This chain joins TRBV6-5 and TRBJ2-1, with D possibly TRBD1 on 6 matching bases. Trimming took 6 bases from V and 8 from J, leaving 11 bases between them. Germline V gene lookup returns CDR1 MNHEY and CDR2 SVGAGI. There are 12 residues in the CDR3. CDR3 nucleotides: TGTGCCAGCAGGAAGGACAGCCATGAGCAGTTCTTC. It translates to CASRKDSHEQFF.